This paragraph reports one TCR beta chain. Its antigen is as yet unknown. A multiplex PCR was run with 60 Vbeta primers and 13 Jbeta primers. Produced via immunoSEQ multiplex PCR; TCRdb's table is partial and in-frame only. This table has some 190,000 clones, 76% appearing once. Trimming took 3 bases from V and 6 from J; bases not matched to a gene: 11. The CDR3 has 17 residues. CDR1 is SGDLS and CDR2 is YYNGEE in the germline V gene. This entry is derived from a study of cytomegalovirus exposure and HLA in healthy donors. Points from the study as a whole: Presence/absence comparisons presumed near-even sequencing depth among donors.

The clonotype originates from a man aged 18-30 years in good health and CMV-seronegative. The rearrangement joins TRBV9 to TRBJ2-3; TRBD2 matches at 12 bases. Material for sequencing was PBMCs. The CDR3 loop is CASSAQGTSGPRDTQYF. CDR3 in DNA: TGTGCCAGCAGCGCGCAGGGGACTAGCGGGCCGCGGGATACGCAGTATTTT.